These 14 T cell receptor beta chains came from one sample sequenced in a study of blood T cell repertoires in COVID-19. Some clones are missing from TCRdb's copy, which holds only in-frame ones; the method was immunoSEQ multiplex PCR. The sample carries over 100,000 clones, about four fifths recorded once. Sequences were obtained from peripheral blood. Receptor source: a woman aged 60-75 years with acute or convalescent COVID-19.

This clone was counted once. The CDR3 loop reads CAWSEQGAHGYTF. CDR3 in DNA: TGTGCCTGGAGTGAACAGGGGGCCCATGGCTACACCTTC. This chain joins TRBV30 and TRBJ1-2, with 9 bases fitting TRBD1. J lost 6 bases, V lost 1 base, and 3 bases had no gene match. Germline lookup yields CDR1 GTSNPN and CDR2 SVGIG (reference sequence). The CDR3 contains 13 residues.

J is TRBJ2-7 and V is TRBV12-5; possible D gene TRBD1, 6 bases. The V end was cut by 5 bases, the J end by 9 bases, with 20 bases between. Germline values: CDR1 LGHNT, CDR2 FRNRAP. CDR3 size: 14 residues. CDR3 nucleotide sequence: TGTGCTAGTGGTACAGGGAGCTCCTACGAGCGGCAGTACTTC. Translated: CASGTGSSYERQYF.

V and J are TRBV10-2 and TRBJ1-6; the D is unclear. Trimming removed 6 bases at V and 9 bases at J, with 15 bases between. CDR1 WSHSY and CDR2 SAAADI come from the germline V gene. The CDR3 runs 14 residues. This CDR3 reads CASSGSSLFSPLHF. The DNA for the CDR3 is TGCGCCAGCAGCGGGTCCTCCCTTTTTTCACCCCTCCACTTT.

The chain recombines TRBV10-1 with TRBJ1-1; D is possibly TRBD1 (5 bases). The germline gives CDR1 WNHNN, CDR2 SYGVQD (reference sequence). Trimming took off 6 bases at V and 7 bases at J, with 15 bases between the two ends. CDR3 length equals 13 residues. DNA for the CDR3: TGCGCCAGCAGCCCCGGCGGAGGGGATGAAGCTTTCTTT. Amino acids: CASSPGGGDEAFF.

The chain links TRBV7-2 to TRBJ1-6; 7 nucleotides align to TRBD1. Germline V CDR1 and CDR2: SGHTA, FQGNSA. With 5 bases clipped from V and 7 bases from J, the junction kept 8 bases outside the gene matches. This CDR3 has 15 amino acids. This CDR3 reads CASSAQGTENSPLHF. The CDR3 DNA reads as TGTGCCAGCAGCGCCCAGGGGACAGAGAATTCACCCCTCCACTTT.

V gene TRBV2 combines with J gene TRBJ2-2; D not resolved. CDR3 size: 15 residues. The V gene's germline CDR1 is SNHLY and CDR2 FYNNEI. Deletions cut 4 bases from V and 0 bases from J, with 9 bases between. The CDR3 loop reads CASSGYGANTGELFF. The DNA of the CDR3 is TGTGCCAGCAGTGGCTATGGTGCGAACACCGGGGAGCTGTTTTTT.

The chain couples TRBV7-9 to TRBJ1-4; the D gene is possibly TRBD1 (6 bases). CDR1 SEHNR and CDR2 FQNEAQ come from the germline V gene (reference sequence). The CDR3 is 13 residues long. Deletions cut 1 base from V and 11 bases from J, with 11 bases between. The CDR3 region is CASSLDPQGKLFF. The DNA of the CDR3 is TGTGCCAGCAGCTTAGACCCTCAGGGGAAACTGTTTTTT.

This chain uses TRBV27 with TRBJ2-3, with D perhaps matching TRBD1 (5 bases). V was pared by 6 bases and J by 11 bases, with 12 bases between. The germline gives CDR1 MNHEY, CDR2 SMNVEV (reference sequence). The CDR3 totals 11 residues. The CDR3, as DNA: TGTGCCAGCAGCACTCCAGGGAAGCAGTATTTT. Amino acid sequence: CASSTPGKQYF.

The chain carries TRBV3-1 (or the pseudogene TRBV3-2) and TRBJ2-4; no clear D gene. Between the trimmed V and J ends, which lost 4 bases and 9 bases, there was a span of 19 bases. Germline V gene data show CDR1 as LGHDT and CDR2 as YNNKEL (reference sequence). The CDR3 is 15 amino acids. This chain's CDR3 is CASSPKLAIRGIQYF. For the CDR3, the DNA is TGTGCCAGCAGCCCTAAATTGGCCATCCGCGGCATTCAGTACTTC.

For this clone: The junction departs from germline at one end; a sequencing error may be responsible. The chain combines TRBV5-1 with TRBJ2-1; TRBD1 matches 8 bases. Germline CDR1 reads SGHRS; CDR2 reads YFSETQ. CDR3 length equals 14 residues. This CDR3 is CASTLGQEYNEQFF. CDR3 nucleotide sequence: TGCGCCAGCACCTTGGGACAGGAATACAATGAGCAGTTCTTC. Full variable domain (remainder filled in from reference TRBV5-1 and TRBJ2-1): KAGVTQTPRYLIKTRGQQVTLSCSPISGHRSVSWYQQTPGQGLQFLFEYFSETQRNKGNFPGRFSGRQFSNSRSEMNVSTLELGDSALYLCASTLGQEYNEQFFGPGTRLTVL.

CDR3 region: CASSLGQGAADTQYF. The DNA for the CDR3 is TGCGCCAGCAGCCTCGGACAGGGGGCGGCAGATACGCAGTATTTT. The chain combines TRBV5-1 with TRBJ2-3; 11 bases match TRBD1. The junction had 5 bases not matched to a gene; V was cut back by 4 bases and J by 4 bases. The V gene's germline CDR1 is SGHRS and CDR2 YFSETQ. The CDR3 covers 15 residues. The full variable domain, completed using reference TRBV5-1 and TRBJ2-3, is KAGVTQTPRYLIKTRGQQVTLSCSPISGHRSVSWYQQTPGQGLQFLFEYFSETQRNKGNFPGRFSGRQFSNSRSEMNVSTLELGDSALYLCASSLGQGAADTQYFGPGTRLTVL.

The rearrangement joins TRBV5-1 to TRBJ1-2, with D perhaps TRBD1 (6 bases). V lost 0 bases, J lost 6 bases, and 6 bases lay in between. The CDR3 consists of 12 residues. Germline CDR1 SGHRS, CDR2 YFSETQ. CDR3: CASSLEGDGYTF. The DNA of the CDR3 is TGCGCCAGCAGCTTGGAGGGGGATGGCTACACCTTC.

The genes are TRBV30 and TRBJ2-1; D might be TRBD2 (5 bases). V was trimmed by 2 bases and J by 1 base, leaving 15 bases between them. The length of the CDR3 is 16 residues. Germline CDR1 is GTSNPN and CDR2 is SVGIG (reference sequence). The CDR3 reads CAWSFRTGGSYNEQFF. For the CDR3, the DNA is TGTGCCTGGAGTTTTCGTACTGGAGGATCCTACAATGAGCAGTTCTTC.

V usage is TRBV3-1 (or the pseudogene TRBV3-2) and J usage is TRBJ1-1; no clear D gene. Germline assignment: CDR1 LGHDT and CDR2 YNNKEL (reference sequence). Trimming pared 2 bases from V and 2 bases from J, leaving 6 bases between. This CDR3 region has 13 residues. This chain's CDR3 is CASSQISNTEAFF. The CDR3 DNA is TGTGCCAGCAGCCAAATCAGTAACACTGAAGCTTTCTTT.